The source of this T cell receptor beta chain is a study of sequential checkpoint blockade in melanoma. Study-wide background: About two dozen patients had tumor biopsies before treatment and at week 13.

This clone is medium-sized by share. This CDR3 is built from 15 residues. J was trimmed by 7 bases and V by 6 bases; bases with no gene match: 11. In germline, CDR1 is MRHNA, CDR2 SNTAGT. The data were produced by immunoSEQ multiplex PCR, yet TCRdb's version contains in-frame clones alone and is incomplete. The table lists about 5,000 clones, 32% of them singletons. Treatment indicated: randomized to nivolumab then ipilimumab (arm A) or the reverse (arm B). The rearrangement joins TRBV6-4 to TRBJ1-5; 8 nucleotides agree with TRBD1. This TCR came from a human donor with melanoma. Specimen: tumor tissue (inferred from file names), collected from a patient given nivolumab and ipilimumab in sequence. CDR3 region: CASRDQDRGEQPQHF. CDR3 nucleotides: TGTGCCAGCAGAGACCAAGACAGGGGTGAACAGCCCCAGCATTTT.